Listed below are T cell receptor beta chains from one sample, sequenced in a study of T cell repertoires in cytomegalovirus infection. TCRdb recomputed calls from the reads with MiXCR, one row per CDR3 protein. The sample includes around 300,000 distinct CDR3 sequences, over 7.5% of them seen just once. Sequencing was done on a sample of PBMCs. The source of these receptors is a human donor in good health (CMV status not recorded). Some clones in this sample may be carry-over from other donors' samples. The CDR3 runs from the conserved cysteine through the conserved F or W. Each record gives: CDR3 protein, CDR3 DNA, clone size, V gene, J gene, D gene. The D gene is left open where the match is weak. A clone size is listed for some rows: how often the clone was seen (once, few, many), or a class if it is expanded.

CASSLSRGSYEQYF	TGTGCCAGCAGTTTATCCAGGGGCTCCTACGAGCAGTACTTC	many	TRBV28	TRBJ2-7	.
CASSFFGPSGNTIYF	TGTGCCAGCAGTTTCTTTGGACCCTCTGGAAACACCATATATTTT	.	TRBV12-3/TRBV12-4	TRBJ1-3	.
CASSESPYYEQYF	TGTGCCAGCAGTGAGTCCCCATACTACGAGCAGTACTTC	.	TRBV25-1	TRBJ2-7	.
CASQGADKNIQYF	TGTGCCAGCCAGGGGGCGGACAAAAACATTCAGTACTTC	many	TRBV7-2	TRBJ2-4	TRBD1
CASSLNGANVLTF	TGTGCCAGCAGTTTGAATGGGGCCAACGTCCTGACTTTC	.	TRBV12-3/TRBV12-4	TRBJ2-6	.
CASSLAAGGSSADTQYF	TGTGCCAGCAGCTTAGCAGCGGGGGGATCTAGTGCAGATACGCAGTATTTT	many	TRBV7-2	TRBJ2-3	TRBD2
CASSFGTGSTQYF	TGTGCCAGCAGCTTCGGGACAGGGTCCACGCAGTATTTT	.	TRBV5-4	TRBJ2-3	TRBD1
CASSLGSEFLGNYGYTF	TGTGCCAGCAGCTTAGGGTCCGAATTTCTCGGGAACTATGGCTACACCTTC	many	TRBV7-8	TRBJ1-2	.
CASSPQGLGYNEQFF	TGTGCCAGCAGCCCACAGGGCTTGGGGTACAATGAGCAGTTCTTC	.	TRBV12-3/TRBV12-4	TRBJ2-1	.
CSVKQGLRGQYF	TGCAGCGTAAAACAGGGGTTAAGGGGGCAGTATTTT	many	TRBV29-1	TRBJ2-3	TRBD1
CASSYSATMNTEAFF	TGTGCCAGCAGTTACTCGGCCACTATGAACACTGAAGCTTTCTTT	.	TRBV6-8	TRBJ1-1	.
CASRDPNYGYTF	TGTGCCAGCAGGGATCCTAACTATGGCTACACCTTC	few	TRBV25-1	TRBJ1-2	.
CASSYSLRDSHQYF	TGTGCCAGCAGTTACTCATTGCGGGACAGTCATCAGTACTTC	many	TRBV6-6	TRBJ2-7	.
CASSLAETSGGIYNEQFF	TGTGCCAGCAGCTTAGCTGAGACTAGCGGGGGGATATACAATGAGCAGTTCTTC	.	TRBV11-1	TRBJ2-1	TRBD2
CASSPRGFYGYTF	TGTGCCAGCAGCCCCAGGGGATTCTATGGCTACACCTTC	few	TRBV7-8	TRBJ1-2	.
CASSMDRRNQPQHF	TGTGCCAGTAGTATGGACAGGAGGAATCAACCCCAGCATTTT	many	TRBV19	TRBJ1-5	TRBD1
CASSPDSRNSPLHF	TGTGCCAGCAGCCCGGACAGTCGGAATTCACCCCTCCACTTT	.	TRBV7-3	TRBJ1-6	.
CASSAHSIWRGGTETQYF	TGTGCCAGCAGCGCACACTCAATTTGGCGGGGGGGTACGGAGACCCAGTACTTC	few	TRBV7-2	TRBJ2-5	TRBD2
CASSDTFLGGRSNEQFF	TGTGCCAGCAGTGACACTTTTTTGGGAGGTCGTTCCAATGAGCAGTTCTTC	few	TRBV6-1	TRBJ2-1	.
CASSLVAGNLGETQYF	TGTGCCAGCAGCTTAGTAGCAGGGAATCTTGGGGAGACCCAGTACTTC	few	TRBV7-6	TRBJ2-5	.
CSARDFDRAGAGPQHF	TGCAGTGCTAGAGATTTCGACAGGGCAGGCGCGGGGCCCCAGCATTTT	.	TRBV20-1	TRBJ1-5	TRBD1
CASSEYLAGVSYNEQFF	TGTGCCAGCAGCGAATACCTAGCGGGAGTCTCCTACAATGAGCAGTTCTTC	many	TRBV7-2	TRBJ2-1	TRBD2
CASNPDSPDTQYF	TGTGCCAGCAACCCGGACAGCCCAGATACGCAGTATTTT	few	TRBV2	TRBJ2-3	.
CATSDLREGDEQYF	TGTGCCACCAGTGATTTAAGGGAGGGGGACGAGCAGTACTTC	.	TRBV24-1	TRBJ2-7	.
CSAPKGGIGQPQHF	TGCAGTGCCCCGAAAGGGGGAATCGGTCAGCCCCAGCATTTT	many	TRBV20-1	TRBJ1-5	.
CSAFLSGVSTDTQYF	TGCAGTGCTTTCCTTAGCGGGGTTAGCACAGATACGCAGTATTTT	few	TRBV20-1	TRBJ2-3	TRBD2
CASTRDSINYGYTF	TGTGCCAGCACCCGGGACAGCATAAACTATGGCTACACCTTC	few	TRBV6-6	TRBJ1-2	TRBD1
CASNNGLLREQFF	TGTGCCAGCAACAATGGACTACTTCGAGAGCAGTTCTTC	.	TRBV5-6	TRBJ2-1	.
CASSASGQGAVYF	TGTGCCAGCAGCGCCTCGGGACAGGGGGCGGTGTACTTC	.	TRBV6-2/TRBV6-3	TRBJ2-7	TRBD1
CASSRTGTGGPNEQFF	TGTGCCAGCAGTAGGACCGGGACAGGGGGGCCAAATGAGCAGTTCTTC	few	TRBV12-3/TRBV12-4	TRBJ2-1	TRBD1
CASTQGPYEQYF	TGTGCCAGCACGCAGGGACCCTACGAGCAGTACTTC	.	TRBV6-6	TRBJ2-7	.
CASSYQGRTDTQYF	TGTGCCAGCAGCTATCAGGGTCGCACAGATACGCAGTATTTT	few	TRBV7-9	TRBJ2-3	.
CSARVDSLYGYTF	TGCAGTGCTAGGGTCGACAGCCTCTATGGCTACACCTTC	.	TRBV20-1	TRBJ1-2	.
CASKNTLNTEAFF	TGTGCCAGCAAGAACACTTTGAACACTGAAGCTTTCTTT	many	TRBV12-3/TRBV12-4	TRBJ1-1	.
CASSLEMGTSGRRQETQYF	TGTGCCAGCAGCTTAGAGATGGGAACTAGCGGGAGGCGGCAAGAGACCCAGTACTTC	.	TRBV7-9	TRBJ2-5	TRBD2
CASRQGAISEAFF	TGTGCCAGCAGACAGGGGGCAATATCTGAAGCTTTCTTT	.	TRBV12-3/TRBV12-4	TRBJ1-1	TRBD1
CASSLTSDNYEQYF	TGTGCCAGCAGCTTAACTAGCGACAATTACGAGCAGTACTTC	.	TRBV7-3	TRBJ2-7	.
CASSLGPANYGYTF	TGTGCCAGTAGCCTCGGGCCTGCTAACTATGGCTACACCTTC	few	TRBV19	TRBJ1-2	.
CASSQPGQDTEAFF	TGTGCCAGCAGCCAGCCAGGACAGGACACTGAAGCTTTCTTT	many	TRBV7-3	TRBJ1-1	TRBD1
CSARPRDRPYEQYF	TGCAGTGCTAGACCCCGGGACAGACCCTACGAGCAGTACTTC	few	TRBV20-1	TRBJ2-7	TRBD1
CASSLVGSRGDTQYF	TGTGCCAGCAGCTTAGTCGGCTCCCGGGGGGATACGCAGTATTTT	few	TRBV11-2	TRBJ2-3	.
CASSPNSKGNTIYF	TGTGCCAGCAGTCCAAATAGTAAGGGAAACACCATATATTTT	few	TRBV7-2	TRBJ1-3	.
CASSLDRGYQVYGYTF	TGTGCCAGCAGCTTAGATCGGGGGTACCAAGTGTATGGCTACACCTTC	many	TRBV7-2	TRBJ1-2	.
CASSSTGRSTEAFF	TGTGCCAGCAGTTCGACAGGGCGTAGCACTGAAGCTTTCTTT	many	TRBV6-1	TRBJ1-1	TRBD1
CASSFTPGRLFYGYTF	TGTGCCAGCAGTTTTACCCCGGGACGCCTCTTCTATGGCTACACCTTC	many	TRBV6-2/TRBV6-3	TRBJ1-2	.
CASSQEKDSSSGNTIYF	TGCGCCAGCAGCCAAGAAAAGGACTCCTCCTCTGGAAACACCATATATTTT	many	TRBV4-1	TRBJ1-3	.
CASSLNSGDYGYTF	TGTGCCAGCAGCTTAAATTCAGGGGACTATGGCTACACCTTC	many	TRBV7-2	TRBJ1-2	.
CSAGLLAITDTQYF	TGCAGTGCCGGCCTTCTAGCTATAACAGATACGCAGTATTTT	.	TRBV20-1	TRBJ2-3	.
CAWSAPQGQETQYF	TGTGCCTGGAGTGCACCACAAGGACAAGAGACCCAGTACTTC	many	TRBV30	TRBJ2-5	.
CASSSGPHTIQTEAFF	TGTGCCAGCAGCTCCGGGCCTCACACTATACAAACTGAAGCTTTCTTT	few	TRBV5-4	TRBJ1-1	.
CASSQTGTGNQPQHF	TGTGCCAGCAGTCAGACAGGGACGGGCAATCAGCCCCAGCATTTT	.	TRBV6-2/TRBV6-3	TRBJ1-5	TRBD1
CASSQGFRSFKNIQYF	TGTGCCAGCAGCCAAGGTTTCAGGAGTTTTAAAAACATTCAGTACTTC	.	TRBV3-1	TRBJ2-4	.
CASTDRTYNQPQHF	TGTGCCAGCACAGACAGGACCTACAATCAGCCCCAGCATTTT	.	TRBV6-2/TRBV6-3	TRBJ1-5	.
CASSDVATEAFF	TGTGCCAGCAGTGACGTCGCTACTGAAGCTTTCTTT	.	TRBV2	TRBJ1-1	.
CASSLAGRGNTGELFF	TGTGCCAGCAGCTTAGCCGGGCGGGGGAACACCGGGGAGCTGTTTTTT	many	TRBV11-2	TRBJ2-2	.
CASRSWTGSQETQYF	TGTGCCAGCAGGTCTTGGACAGGCTCACAAGAGACCCAGTACTTC	many	TRBV28	TRBJ2-5	TRBD1
CSARLGGHTQYF	TGCAGTGCCAGACTTGGGGGCCATACGCAGTATTTT	.	TRBV20-1	TRBJ2-3	.
CAISESAGGLRNEQFF	TGTGCCATCAGTGAGTCGGCGGGAGGCCTGAGGAATGAGCAGTTCTTC	.	TRBV10-3	TRBJ2-1	TRBD2